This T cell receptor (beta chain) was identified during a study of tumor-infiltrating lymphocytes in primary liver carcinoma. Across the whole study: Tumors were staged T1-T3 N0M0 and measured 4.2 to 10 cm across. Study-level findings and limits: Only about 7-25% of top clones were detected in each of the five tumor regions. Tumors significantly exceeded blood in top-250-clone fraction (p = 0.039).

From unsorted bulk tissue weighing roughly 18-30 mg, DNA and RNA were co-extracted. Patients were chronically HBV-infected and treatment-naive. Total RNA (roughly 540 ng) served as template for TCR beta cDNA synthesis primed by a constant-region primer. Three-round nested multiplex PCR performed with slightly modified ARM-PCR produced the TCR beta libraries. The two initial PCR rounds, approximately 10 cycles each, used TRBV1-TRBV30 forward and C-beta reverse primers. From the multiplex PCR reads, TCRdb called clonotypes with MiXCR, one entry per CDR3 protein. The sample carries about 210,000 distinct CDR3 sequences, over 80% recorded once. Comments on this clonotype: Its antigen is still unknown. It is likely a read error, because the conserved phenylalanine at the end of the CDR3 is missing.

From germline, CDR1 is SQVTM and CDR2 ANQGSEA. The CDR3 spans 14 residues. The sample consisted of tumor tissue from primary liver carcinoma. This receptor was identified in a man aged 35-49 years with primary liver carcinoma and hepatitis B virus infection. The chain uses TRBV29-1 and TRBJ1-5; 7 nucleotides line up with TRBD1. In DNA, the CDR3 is TGCACCGTAGCGACAGGGAGTAAAAGTCAACCCCAGCATTTA. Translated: CTVATGSKSQPQHL.